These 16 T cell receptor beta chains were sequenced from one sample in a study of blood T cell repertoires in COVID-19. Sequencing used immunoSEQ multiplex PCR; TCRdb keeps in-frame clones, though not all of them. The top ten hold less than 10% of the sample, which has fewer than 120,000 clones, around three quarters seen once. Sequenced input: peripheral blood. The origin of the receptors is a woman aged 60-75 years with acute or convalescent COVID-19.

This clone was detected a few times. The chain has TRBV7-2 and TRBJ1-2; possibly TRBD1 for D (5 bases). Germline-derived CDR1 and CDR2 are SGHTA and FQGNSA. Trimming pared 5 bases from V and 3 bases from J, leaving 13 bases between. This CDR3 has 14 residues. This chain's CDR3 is CASSPKLTDYGYTF. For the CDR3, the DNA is TGTGCCAGCAGCCCCAAATTGACAGACTATGGCTACACCTTC.

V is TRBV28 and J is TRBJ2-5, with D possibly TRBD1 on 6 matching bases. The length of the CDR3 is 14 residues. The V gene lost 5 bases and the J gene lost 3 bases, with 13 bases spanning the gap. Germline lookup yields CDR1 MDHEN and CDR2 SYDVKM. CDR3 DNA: TGTGCCAGCAGTAAACAGGGAGCCAAAGAGACCCAGTACTTC. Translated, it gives CASSKQGAKETQYF.

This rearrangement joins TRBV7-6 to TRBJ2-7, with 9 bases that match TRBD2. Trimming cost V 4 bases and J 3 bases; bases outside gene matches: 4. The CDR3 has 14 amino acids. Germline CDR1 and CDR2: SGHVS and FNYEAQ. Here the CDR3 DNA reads TGTGCCAGCAGCTCTAGCGGGGATATCTACGAGCAGTACTTC. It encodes CASSSSGDIYEQYF.

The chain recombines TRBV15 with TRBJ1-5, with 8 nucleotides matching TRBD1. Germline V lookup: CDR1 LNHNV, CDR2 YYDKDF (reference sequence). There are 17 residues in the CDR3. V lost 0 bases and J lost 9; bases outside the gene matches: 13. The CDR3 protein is CATSRDQRGQGRRPQHF. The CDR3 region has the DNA TGTGCCACCAGCAGAGATCAACGAGGACAGGGACGTAGGCCCCAGCATTTT.

The CDR3 is CASSLFQGGEQFF. In DNA, the CDR3 is TGTGCCAGCAGTTTATTTCAGGGCGGTGAGCAGTTCTTC. This sequence joins TRBV28 and TRBJ2-1, with D possibly TRBD1 on 5 matching bases. Germline V gene lookup returns CDR1 MDHEN and CDR2 SYDVKM. The CDR3 is made up of 13 amino acids. Between the trimmed V and J ends, which lost 1 base and 9 bases, there was a span of 10 bases.

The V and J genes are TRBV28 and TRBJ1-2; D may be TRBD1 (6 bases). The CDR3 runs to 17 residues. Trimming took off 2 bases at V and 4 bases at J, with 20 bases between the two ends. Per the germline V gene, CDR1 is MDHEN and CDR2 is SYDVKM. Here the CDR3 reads CASSLIAPPRGAYGYTF. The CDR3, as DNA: TGTGCCAGCAGTTTAATAGCGCCCCCCAGGGGCGCCTATGGCTACACCTTC.

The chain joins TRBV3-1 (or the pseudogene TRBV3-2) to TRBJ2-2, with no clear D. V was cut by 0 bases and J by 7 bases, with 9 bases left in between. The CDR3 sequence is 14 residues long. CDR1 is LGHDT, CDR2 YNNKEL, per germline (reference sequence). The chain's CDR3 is CASSQERHGGELFF. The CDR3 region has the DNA TGTGCCAGCAGCCAAGAGCGGCATGGCGGGGAGCTGTTTTTT.

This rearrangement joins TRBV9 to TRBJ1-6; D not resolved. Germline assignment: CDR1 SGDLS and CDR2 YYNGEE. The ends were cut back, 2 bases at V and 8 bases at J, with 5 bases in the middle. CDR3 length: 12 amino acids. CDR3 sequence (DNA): TGTGCCAGCAGCGTTGCGGATTCACCCCTCCACTTT. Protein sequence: CASSVADSPLHF.

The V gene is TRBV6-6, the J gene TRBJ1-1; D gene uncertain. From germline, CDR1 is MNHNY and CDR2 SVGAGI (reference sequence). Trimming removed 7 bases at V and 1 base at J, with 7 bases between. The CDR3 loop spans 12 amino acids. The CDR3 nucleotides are TGTGCCAGCACGTGGCAGAACACTGAAGCTTTCTTT. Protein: CASTWQNTEAFF.

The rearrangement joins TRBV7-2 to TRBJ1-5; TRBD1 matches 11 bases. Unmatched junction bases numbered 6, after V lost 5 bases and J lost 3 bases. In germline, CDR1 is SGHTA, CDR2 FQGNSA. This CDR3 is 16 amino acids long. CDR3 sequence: CASSQQDRGPNQPQHF. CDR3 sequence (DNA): TGTGCCAGCAGCCAACAGGACAGGGGGCCCAATCAGCCCCAGCATTTT. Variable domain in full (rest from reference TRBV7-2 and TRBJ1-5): GAGVSQSPSNKVTEKGKDVELRCDPISGHTALYWYRQSLGQGLEFLIYFQGNSAPDKSGLPSDRFSAERTGGSVSTLTIQRTQQEDSAVYLCASSQQDRGPNQPQHFGDGTRLSIL.

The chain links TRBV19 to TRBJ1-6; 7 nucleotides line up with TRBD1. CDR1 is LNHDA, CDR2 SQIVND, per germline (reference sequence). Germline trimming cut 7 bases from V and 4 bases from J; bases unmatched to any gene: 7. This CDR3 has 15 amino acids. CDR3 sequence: CASKETGKYNSPLHF. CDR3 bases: TGTGCCAGTAAAGAGACAGGGAAGTATAATTCACCCCTCCACTTT.

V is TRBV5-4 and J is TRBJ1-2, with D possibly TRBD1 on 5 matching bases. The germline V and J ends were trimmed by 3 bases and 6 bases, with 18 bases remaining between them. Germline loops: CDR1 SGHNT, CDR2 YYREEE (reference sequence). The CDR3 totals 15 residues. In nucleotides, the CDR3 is TGTGCCAGCAGCTCCTTATTCAGCAGGGCCCATGGCTACACCTTC. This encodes CASSSLFSRAHGYTF.

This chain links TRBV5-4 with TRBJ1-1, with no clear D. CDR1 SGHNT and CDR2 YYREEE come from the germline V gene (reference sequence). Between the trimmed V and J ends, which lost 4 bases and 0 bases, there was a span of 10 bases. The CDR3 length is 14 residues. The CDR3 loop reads CASSRGQVNTEAFF. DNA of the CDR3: TGTGCCAGCAGCCGTGGGCAGGTGAACACTGAAGCTTTCTTT.

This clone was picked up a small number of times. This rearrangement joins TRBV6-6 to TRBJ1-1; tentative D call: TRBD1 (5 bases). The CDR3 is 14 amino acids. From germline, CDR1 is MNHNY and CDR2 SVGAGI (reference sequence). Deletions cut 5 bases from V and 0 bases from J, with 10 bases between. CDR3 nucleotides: TGTGCCAGCAGTCGGGGGGGTTTGAACACTGAAGCTTTCTTT. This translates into CASSRGGLNTEAFF.

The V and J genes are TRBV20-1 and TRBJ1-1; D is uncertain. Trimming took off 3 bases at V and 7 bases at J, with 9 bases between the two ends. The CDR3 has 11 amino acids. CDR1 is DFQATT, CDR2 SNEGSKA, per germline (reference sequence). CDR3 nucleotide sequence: TGCAGTGCTAGTCACGACTATGAAGCTTTCTTT. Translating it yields CSASHDYEAFF.

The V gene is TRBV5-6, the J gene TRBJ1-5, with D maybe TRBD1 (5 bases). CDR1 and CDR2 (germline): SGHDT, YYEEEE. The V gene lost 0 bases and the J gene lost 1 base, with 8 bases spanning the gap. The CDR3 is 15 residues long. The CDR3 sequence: CASSLGTGSNQPQHF. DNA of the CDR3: TGTGCCAGCAGCTTGGGTACAGGCAGCAATCAGCCCCAGCATTTT.